The rows below give T cell receptor beta chains drawn from one sample of a study of T cell responses to AZD1222 COVID-19 vaccine. Generated by immunoSEQ multiplex PCR, the TCRdb table keeps only in-frame clones and is missing some. Among about 110,000 clones listed, 90% were seen once. Specimen: peripheral blood, collected 28 days after the second AZD1222 dose. The source of these receptors is an adult who received the AZD1222 COVID-19 vaccine. CDR3s include the opening cysteine and the closing phenylalanine or tryptophan. D genes are given only for firm matches. For some rows the clone size is stated as once, few or many, or as a class when expanded; others skip it.

V,J,D,size,CDR3,DNA
TRBV3-1/TRBV3-2,TRBJ2-5,NA,NA,CASSPRGLGETQYF,TGTGCCAGCAGCCCCAGGGGATTAGGAGAGACCCAGTACTTC
TRBV2,TRBJ2-5,TRBD2,few,CASRGTSGETQYF,TGTGCCAGCAGAGGGACTAGCGGAGAGACCCAGTACTTC
TRBV19,TRBJ1-3,TRBD1,NA,CASSTRRDSRNTIYF,TGTGCCAGTAGTACCCGTCGGGACAGTCGAAACACCATATATTTT
TRBV25-1,TRBJ1-2,TRBD1,NA,CASNRDSDYGYTF,TGTGCCAGCAACCGGGACAGCGATTATGGCTACACCTTC
TRBV6-5,TRBJ1-5,NA,NA,CASSMNQPQHF,TGTGCCAGCAGTATGAATCAGCCCCAGCATTTT
TRBV11-3,TRBJ1-6,NA,NA,CASSLGDSPLHF,TGTGCCAGCAGCCTGGGAGATTCACCCCTCCACTTT
TRBV5-1,TRBJ2-3,TRBD2,NA,CASSYNVAGGSTDTQYF,TGCGCCAGCAGCTACAACGTAGCGGGGGGGAGCACAGATACGCAGTATTTT
TRBV6-2/TRBV6-3,TRBJ1-6,NA,NA,CASTPTGSANSPLHF,TGTGCCAGCACCCCTACAGGGTCAGCGAATTCACCCCTCCACTTT
TRBV11-2,TRBJ1-6,NA,NA,CASSPGPSYNSPLHF,TGTGCCAGCAGCCCCGGGCCCTCCTATAATTCACCCCTCCACTTT
TRBV7-9,TRBJ2-7,TRBD1,few,CASSRGQGGPYEQYF,TGTGCCAGCAGCCGCGGACAGGGTGGGCCCTACGAGCAGTACTTC
TRBV7-8,TRBJ1-1,TRBD1,NA,CASSTQTTGDTEAFF,TGTGCCAGCAGCACACAAACGACAGGGGACACTGAAGCTTTCTTT
TRBV27,TRBJ2-1,NA,NA,CASSFQSGYNEQFF,TGTGCCAGCAGTTTCCAATCTGGGTACAATGAGCAGTTCTTC
TRBV5-4,TRBJ2-2,NA,NA,CASSPSGANTGELFF,TGTGCCAGCAGCCCCAGTGGAGCGAACACCGGGGAGCTGTTTTTT
TRBV3-1/TRBV3-2,TRBJ2-7,TRBD1,NA,CASSRPRGQGDEQYF,TGTGCCAGCAGCAGACCCAGGGGGCAAGGGGACGAGCAGTACTTC
TRBV3-1/TRBV3-2,TRBJ2-5,NA,NA,CASSYKGDRQETQYF,TGTGCCAGCAGCTATAAGGGTGATCGGCAAGAGACCCAGTACTTC
TRBV19,TRBJ2-7,TRBD1,NA,CASNRDRVHEQYF,TGTGCCAGTAATCGGGACAGGGTACACGAGCAGTACTTC
TRBV9,TRBJ2-2,NA,NA,CASSVSSPTRELFF,TGTGCCAGCAGCGTTAGTTCACCCACCCGGGAGCTGTTTTTT
TRBV12-5,TRBJ1-3,TRBD1,NA,CASAKGQGGNTIYF,TGTGCTAGTGCCAAGGGACAGGGTGGAAACACCATATATTTT
TRBV7-2,TRBJ2-1,TRBD2,NA,CASSLLAERSYNEQFF,TGTGCCAGCAGCCTCCTAGCGGAGCGCTCCTACAATGAGCAGTTCTTC
TRBV27,TRBJ1-3,NA,NA,CASRSFGSGNTIYF,TGTGCCAGCCGCAGTTTTGGGAGTGGAAACACCATATATTTT
TRBV5-4,TRBJ2-5,TRBD1,NA,CASTRFSTGRGMVRETQYF,TGTGCCAGCACCCGGTTTTCGACAGGGAGAGGGATGGTTCGAGAGACCCAGTACTTC
TRBV7-9,TRBJ2-7,TRBD1,NA,CASSLGTGSYEQYF,TGTGCCAGCAGCTTAGGGACAGGGTCCTACGAGCAGTACTTC
TRBV5-1,TRBJ2-1,NA,once,CASSTPLTATSSYNEQFF,TGCGCCAGCAGCACTCCACTGACAGCTACGAGCTCCTACAATGAGCAGTTCTTC
TRBV18,TRBJ1-4,TRBD1,NA,CASSPPRGTVAEKLFF,TGTGCCAGCTCACCACCCAGAGGGACAGTGGCTGAAAAACTGTTTTTT
TRBV7-8,TRBJ2-5,NA,NA,CASISSRALDYRRETQYF,TGTGCCAGCATCTCCTCTCGGGCTCTGGACTACCGACGGGAGACCCAGTACTTC
TRBV18,TRBJ2-5,NA,NA,CASSPRGSFLQETQYF,TGTGCCAGCTCACCCCGGGGGAGCTTCCTCCAAGAGACCCAGTACTTC
TRBV7-2,TRBJ1-5,NA,NA,CASSLGGSDQPQHF,TGTGCCAGCAGCTTAGGGGGGTCTGATCAGCCCCAGCATTTT
TRBV9,TRBJ2-5,NA,once,CASSVAPKETQYF,TGTGCCAGCAGCGTAGCCCCAAAAGAGACCCAGTACTTC
TRBV7-9,TRBJ2-3,NA,NA,CASSLETRADTQYF,TGTGCCAGCAGCTTAGAGACAAGGGCAGATACGCAGTATTTT
TRBV7-9,TRBJ1-1,NA,few,CASSLVVRNTEAFF,TGTGCCAGCAGCTTAGTAGTCAGGAACACTGAAGCTTTCTTT
TRBV7-7,TRBJ2-3,NA,NA,CASSPTGAITDTQYF,TGTGCTAGCAGTCCAACGGGGGCGATCACAGATACGCAGTATTTT
TRBV2,TRBJ2-7,NA,once,CASSRDESSYEQYF,TGTGCCAGCAGTCGGGACGAAAGCTCCTACGAGCAGTACTTC
TRBV27,TRBJ2-7,TRBD2,NA,CASSLSPSGPEQYF,TGTGCCAGCAGTTTATCGCCTAGCGGCCCCGAGCAGTACTTC
TRBV2,TRBJ1-2,NA,NA,CASSENYGYTF,TGTGCCAGCAGTGAAAACTATGGCTACACCTTC
TRBV19,TRBJ1-1,NA,NA,CASSIYPEGEAFF,TGTGCCAGTAGTATTTACCCGGAGGGTGAAGCTTTCTTT
TRBV12-3/TRBV12-4,TRBJ1-1,NA,NA,CASLRGNTEAFF,TGTGCCAGTCTCCGGGGGAACACTGAAGCTTTCTTT
TRBV9,TRBJ2-1,NA,once,CASSPTRHEQFF,TGTGCCAGCAGCCCGACTCGGCATGAGCAGTTCTTC
TRBV9,TRBJ1-2,NA,NA,CASSSSGYGYTF,TGTGCCAGCAGCTCCTCGGGTTATGGCTACACCTTC
TRBV6-2/TRBV6-3,TRBJ1-2,NA,NA,CASSYPDSFSYGYTF,TGTGCCAGCAGTTACCCGGACAGCTTTTCCTACGGCTACACCTTC
TRBV4-1,TRBJ2-7,NA,NA,CASSHGTGPPYEQYF,TGCGCCAGCAGCCACGGGACGGGTCCCCCCTACGAGCAGTACTTC
TRBV7-2,TRBJ1-6,NA,NA,CASSSTGNSPLHF,TGTGCCAGCAGCTCGACCGGGAATTCACCCCTCCACTTT
TRBV10-2,TRBJ1-5,TRBD1,NA,CASSETGDNQPQHF,TGCGCCAGCAGCGAAACAGGGGACAATCAGCCCCAGCATTTT
TRBV5-1,TRBJ1-6,TRBD1,NA,CASSSDRSSPLHF,TGCGCCAGCAGCTCGGACAGGAGTTCACCCCTCCACTTT
TRBV6-5,TRBJ1-6,TRBD1,NA,CASSSPGQGVSPLHF,TGTGCCAGCAGTTCTCCGGGACAGGGTGTTTCACCCCTCCACTTT